The 32 T cell receptor beta chains below all came from one sample that was sequenced in a study of T-cell reconstitution after alpha-beta-depleted transplantation in children. Preparation of the TCRbeta library involved a method that used unique molecular identifiers. Each CDR3 protein gets one entry after TCRdb re-called the PCR reads with MiXCR. Of some 490,000 distinct CDR3 sequences in the sample, 12% were seen once. The source was PBMCs from the stem cell graft donor, collected from the stem cell graft. The receptor source for this set is a human donor who donated a stem cell graft to a child with combined immunodeficiency.

In its sample, this clonotype was seen a few times. The gene calls are TRBV30 and TRBJ2-7, with D possibly TRBD1 on 6 matching bases. The CDR3 consists of 14 residues. CDR1 and CDR2 (germline): GTSNPN, SVGIG (reference sequence). Trimming removed 6 bases at V and 4 bases at J, with 19 bases between. The chain's CDR3 is CACGVGQGGYEQYF. The CDR3 DNA reads TGTGCCTGCGGAGTGGGGCAAGGGGGTTACGAGCAGTACTTC.

Only a few counts were recorded for this clonotype. The chain joins TRBV20-1 to TRBJ1-2, with D maybe TRBD1 (5 bases). From germline, CDR1 is DFQATT and CDR2 SNEGSKA (reference sequence). The V end lost 8 bases, the J end lost 8 bases, and 15 bases lay between the germline ends. This CDR3 has 11 residues. CDR3 nucleotides: TGCAGTCAACAGGCTCTTGGGGGCTACACCTTC. This sequence encodes CSQQALGGYTF.

V and J are TRBV7-9 and TRBJ2-5; D gene ambiguous. V gave up 5 bases and J gave up 2 bases, with 12 bases separating them. The CDR3 totals 14 residues. CDR1 is SEHNR and CDR2 is FQNEAQ in the germline V gene (reference sequence). The CDR3 bases are TGTGCCAGCAGCCGCCTAGGGAATCAAGAGACCCAGTACTTC. Amino acids: CASSRLGNQETQYF.

This clonotype showed up just a few times. The CDR3 loop reads CASSTTLRSYEQYF. The CDR3 region has the DNA TGTGCCAGCAGTACAACACTTAGGAGTTACGAGCAGTACTTC. V and J are TRBV7-2 and TRBJ2-7, with D unresolved. V lost 6 bases and J lost 4, with 16 bases in between. This CDR3 region has 14 residues. Germline values: CDR1 SGHTA, CDR2 FQGNSA.

This clonotype was picked up many times. This rearrangement joins TRBV5-1 to TRBJ2-3; tentative D call: TRBD2 (6 bases). The length of the CDR3 is 18 residues. Trimming took 1 base from V and 4 from J, leaving 22 bases between them. CDR1 SGHRS and CDR2 YFSETQ come from the germline V gene. This CDR3 is CASSLNAWWGTFPDTQYF. CDR3 nucleotide sequence: TGCGCCAGCAGCTTGAATGCCTGGTGGGGGACTTTCCCAGATACGCAGTATTTT.

This clonotype was counted between two and nine times. J is TRBJ2-7 and V is TRBV12-3 or TRBV12-4, with D possibly matching TRBD2 (5 bases). The CDR3 runs to 13 residues. V shed 3 bases and J shed 7 bases, with 13 bases lying between them. CDR3 loop: CASSFSGPGEQYF. CDR3 coding DNA: TGTGCCAGCAGTTTCTCCGGGCCGGGAGAGCAGTACTTC.

The chain combines TRBV6-2 or TRBV6-3 with TRBJ2-6; TRBD1 matches at 7 bases. Germline CDR1 reads MNHEY; CDR2 reads SVGEGT. The CDR3 is 16 residues long. The V segment lost 2 bases and the J segment 0 bases; nucleotides outside the gene matches: 1. In DNA, the CDR3 is TGTGCCAGCAGTTACGCAGGGGGCTCTGGGGCCAACGTCCTGACTTTC. As protein: CASSYAGGSGANVLTF.

This chain links TRBV7-2 with TRBJ2-3; D gene ambiguous. Trimming removed 5 bases from V and 8 bases from J, with 11 bases in between. CDR3 length equals 12 residues. The germline gives CDR1 SGHTA, CDR2 FQGNSA. The CDR3 sequence is CASSPPGGTQYF. The CDR3 bases are TGTGCCAGCAGCCCACCCGGTGGTACGCAGTATTTT.

This clonotype has more than one count but fewer than ten. The chain uses TRBV20-1 and TRBJ2-4, with D unresolved. Germline V gene lookup returns CDR1 DFQATT and CDR2 SNEGSKA (reference sequence). The ends were cut back, 0 bases at V and 0 bases at J, with 15 bases in the middle. The CDR3 has 17 residues. CDR3 bases: TGCAGTGCTAGAGAAGCGTCGGTAGGGTTAGCCAAAAACATTCAGTACTTC. Translation gives CSAREASVGLAKNIQYF.

This clonotype has just a few counts. The chain combines TRBV11-2 with TRBJ2-1; no clear D gene. Germline V lookup: CDR1 SGHAT, CDR2 FQNNGV. V lost 0 bases, J lost 3 bases, and 6 bases lay in between. There are 14 residues in the CDR3. The CDR3 sequence is CASSLDYFYNEQFF. In nucleotides, the CDR3 is TGTGCCAGCAGCTTAGATTACTTCTACAATGAGCAGTTCTTC.

The V gene is TRBV30, the J gene TRBJ2-2; D is undetermined. Trimming took 2 bases from V and 4 from J, leaving 5 bases between them. The CDR3 is made up of 12 amino acids. CDR1 GTSNPN and CDR2 SVGIG come from the germline V gene (reference sequence). The CDR3 sequence is CAWSRVTGELFF. The CDR3, as DNA: TGTGCCTGGAGTCGGGTCACCGGGGAGCTGTTTTTT.

The chain is built from TRBV4-3 and TRBJ1-2, with a weak D call TRBD1 (6 bases). Germline V gives CDR1 LGHNA, CDR2 YSLEER. The CDR3 contains 16 residues. Trimming stripped 1 base from V and 4 bases from J, with 16 bases between. CDR3 amino acids: CASSQGRTGAGYGYTF. CDR3 nucleotides: TGCGCCAGCAGCCAAGGGCGTACGGGGGCAGGCTATGGCTACACCTTC.

Comment on this clonotype: One end of the junction is discordant with germline, which a read error may explain. V gene TRBV6-2 or TRBV6-3 combines with J gene TRBJ2-7; D perhaps matches TRBD2 (6 bases). The CDR3 is made up of 14 amino acids. Germline V gives CDR1 MNHEY, CDR2 SVGEGT. For the CDR3, the DNA is TGTGCCAGCACCTTTAACCCCATCGCCGGGACTTTTGTCTTC. Its translation: CASTFNPIAGTFVF.

This clonotype was seen at least ten times. This sequence joins TRBV6-1 and TRBJ2-5; 7 bases are a match to TRBD2. J was trimmed by 3 bases and V by 4 bases; bases with no gene match: 11. The germline CDR1 and CDR2 sequences are MNHNS and SASEGT. CDR3 length: 16 amino acids. This CDR3 is CASSAPRSGAKETQYF. DNA of the CDR3: TGTGCCAGCAGTGCCCCCAGAAGCGGGGCGAAAGAGACCCAGTACTTC.

This clonotype was detected many times. V usage is TRBV7-6 and J usage is TRBJ1-1; D remains unclear. The germline V gene has CDR1 SGHVS and CDR2 FNYEAQ. CDR3 length equals 13 residues. V lost 0 bases and J 6 bases, leaving 8 bases between the germline ends. The CDR3 loop reads CASSLAGSAEAFF. DNA of the CDR3: TGTGCCAGCAGCTTAGCCGGCAGCGCTGAAGCTTTCTTT.

This clonotype was observed at least ten times. The chain couples TRBV7-9 to TRBJ2-5; no clear D gene. In germline, CDR1 is SEHNR, CDR2 FQNEAQ (reference sequence). The CDR3 is 17 amino acids. Trimming took 4 bases from V and 2 from J, leaving 20 bases between them. The DNA of the CDR3 is TGTGCCAGCAGCTCGAGACCATCCCAGTACCTACAAGAGACCCAGTACTTC. It encodes CASSSRPSQYLQETQYF.

This clonotype has only a few counts. The chain combines TRBV12-1 with TRBJ2-6; TRBD1 is taken as the D call from the table, unchecked against the DNA. TRBV12-1 is listed as a pseudogene. This CDR3 is built from 18 residues. CDR3 bases: TGTGCCAGCAGCCCACAGTGGGGGCCGCTCTCTGGGGCCAACGTCCTGACTTTC. This translates into CASSPQWGPLSGANVLTF.

A few counts support this clonotype. V is TRBV25-1 and J is TRBJ2-1, with 7 bases aligning to TRBD1. The germline V gene has CDR1 MGHDK and CDR2 SYGVNS. CDR3 length: 15 amino acids. The ends lost 1 base at V and 1 base at J; junction bases unmatched: 1. For the CDR3, the DNA is TGTGCCAGCAGTGAATGGGACAGATCCTACAATGAGCAGTTCTTC. This translates into CASSEWDRSYNEQFF.

This clonotype was detected a few times. The chain uses TRBV6-2 or TRBV6-3 and TRBJ2-1; no clear D gene. CDR1 is MNHEY, CDR2 SVGEGT, per germline. CDR3 size: 14 residues. V lost 4 bases to trimming and J lost 7 bases, with 14 bases between them. DNA for the CDR3: TGTGCCAGCAGTTCGCTCACACCCATTAATGAGCAGTTCTTC. This codes for CASSSLTPINEQFF.

This clonotype was counted a few times. The chain couples TRBV19 to TRBJ2-1; weak D call: TRBD1 (6 bases). Germline V gene sequence: CDR1 LNHDA, CDR2 SQIVND (reference sequence). V lost 6 bases and J lost 0, with 12 bases in between. This CDR3 is built from 15 residues. CDR3 bases: TGTGCCAGTAGACAGGGCGGGCCCTCCTACAATGAGCAGTTCTTC. Translating it yields CASRQGGPSYNEQFF.

This chain links TRBV20-1 with TRBJ2-5; possible D gene TRBD1, 6 bases. CDR1 and CDR2 (germline): DFQATT, SNEGSKA (reference sequence). This CDR3 spans 15 amino acids. The V end was cut by 3 bases, the J end by 0 bases, with 14 bases between. The CDR3 bases are TGCAGTGCTAGTTTCAGGGGCCTTTACCAAGAGACCCAGTACTTC. Translation: CSASFRGLYQETQYF.

This chain uses TRBV4-2 with TRBJ1-3; perhaps TRBD1 as D (5 bases). Trimming cost V 2 bases and J 1 base, with 9 bases left between them. From germline, CDR1 is LGHNA and CDR2 YNFKEQ. The length of the CDR3 is 15 residues. CDR3 in amino acids: CASSQQRGSGNTIYF. The CDR3 region has the DNA TGTGCCAGCAGCCAACAAAGGGGATCTGGAAACACCATATATTTT.

The J gene is TRBJ2-6, the V gene TRBV7-2; no reliable D call. This CDR3 comprises 16 residues. CDR1 is SGHTA, CDR2 FQGNSA, per germline. The V gene lost 0 bases and the J gene lost 0 bases, with 6 bases spanning the gap. The CDR3 coding sequence is TGTGCCAGCAGCTTAGCGCCTCTCTCTGGGGCCAACGTCCTGACTTTC. Translating it yields CASSLAPLSGANVLTF.

The chain links TRBV5-6 to TRBJ2-2, with D hard to call. The CDR3 is made up of 13 amino acids. Germline CDR1 is SGHDT and CDR2 is YYEEEE. V shed 4 bases and J shed 4 bases, with 8 bases lying between them. CDR3 nucleotide sequence: TGTGCCAGCAGCCCTCACTTCACCGGGGAGCTGTTTTTT. Encoded protein: CASSPHFTGELFF.

V usage is TRBV7-9 and J usage is TRBJ2-2; D assignment may be TRBD1 or TRBD2 (5 bases each). Trimming shortened V by 2 bases and J by 6 bases, and 16 bases separated the two germline ends. Germline-derived CDR1 and CDR2 are SEHNR and FQNEAQ (reference sequence). The CDR3 loop spans 16 amino acids. CDR3: CASSLIGAVIAGELFF. CDR3 in DNA: TGTGCCAGCAGCTTAATCGGGGCTGTGATCGCCGGGGAGCTGTTTTTT.

This clonotype was seen more than once but under ten times. V and J are TRBV2 and TRBJ1-2, with no clear D. CDR1 and CDR2 from the germline V gene are SNHLY and FYNNEI. Trimming pared 7 bases from V and 8 bases from J, leaving 17 bases between. The CDR3 is made up of 13 amino acids. The CDR3 here is CASNIQDGNGYTF. The CDR3 DNA reads TGTGCCAGCAACATCCAGGACGGTAACGGCTACACCTTC. The full variable domain, with the rest looked up from reference TRBV2 and TRBJ1-2, is EPEVTQTPSHQVTQMGQEVILRCVPISNHLYFYWYRQILGQKVEFLVSFYNNEISEKSEIFDDQFSVERPDGSNFTLKIRSTKLEDSAMYFCASNIQDGNGYTFGSGTRLTVV.

A few counts support this clonotype. The J gene is TRBJ2-2, the V gene TRBV12-5, with TRBD1 as a possible D gene (6 bases). Germline values: CDR1 LGHNT, CDR2 FRNRAP. V was trimmed by 3 bases and J by 5 bases, leaving 10 bases between them. The CDR3 totals 14 residues. CDR3 DNA: TGTGCTAGTGGTTTAAGGGGGAAGACCGGGGAGCTGTTTTTT. Protein sequence: CASGLRGKTGELFF.

This clonotype was picked up many times. The J gene is TRBJ2-7, the V gene TRBV20-1; TRBD2 is a possible D gene (6 bases). Germline CDR1 and CDR2: DFQATT and SNEGSKA (reference sequence). V gave up 7 bases and J gave up 5 bases, with 15 bases separating them. This CDR3 comprises 12 residues. CDR3 sequence: CSGGREVDEQYF. The CDR3 bases are TGCAGTGGGGGCAGGGAGGTGGACGAGCAGTACTTC.

This clonotype has at least ten counts. The rearrangement links TRBV12-3 or TRBV12-4 to TRBJ1-1; tentative D call: TRBD1 (6 bases). This CDR3 has 14 amino acids. V lost 5 bases, J lost 10 bases, and 20 bases lay in between. The CDR3 DNA reads as TGTGCCAGCAGTCCCAGCGGTGGGGGGCGCGGAGCTTTCTTT. This gives the protein CASSPSGGGRGAFF.

The V and J genes are TRBV12-3 or TRBV12-4 and TRBJ2-5; D is ambiguous. Trimming pared 5 bases from V and 7 bases from J, leaving 8 bases between. The length of the CDR3 is 11 residues. The DNA for the CDR3 is TGTGCCAGCAGTGGAGAAGGGACCCAGTACTTC. Protein: CASSGEGTQYF.

In its sample, this clonotype was seen many times. The rearrangement joins TRBV5-6 to TRBJ2-1, with unresolved D. V gave up 4 bases and J gave up 13 bases, with 15 bases separating them. Per the germline V gene, CDR1 is SGHDT and CDR2 is YYEEEE. This CDR3 region has 12 residues. CDR3 residues: CASSLSWDYQFF. In DNA form, the CDR3 reads TGTGCCAGCAGCCTCAGCTGGGATTACCAGTTCTTC.

This clonotype has a count of ten or more. The J gene is TRBJ2-1, the V gene TRBV20-1, with D perhaps TRBD2 (5 bases). Germline V gives CDR1 DFQATT, CDR2 SNEGSKA (reference sequence). V lost 5 bases, J lost 7 bases, and 18 bases lay in between. The CDR3 runs to 14 residues. CDR3 bases: TGCAGTGCTCCCGACGAGTTAGGAGGTAATGAGCAGTTCTTC. Residues: CSAPDELGGNEQFF.